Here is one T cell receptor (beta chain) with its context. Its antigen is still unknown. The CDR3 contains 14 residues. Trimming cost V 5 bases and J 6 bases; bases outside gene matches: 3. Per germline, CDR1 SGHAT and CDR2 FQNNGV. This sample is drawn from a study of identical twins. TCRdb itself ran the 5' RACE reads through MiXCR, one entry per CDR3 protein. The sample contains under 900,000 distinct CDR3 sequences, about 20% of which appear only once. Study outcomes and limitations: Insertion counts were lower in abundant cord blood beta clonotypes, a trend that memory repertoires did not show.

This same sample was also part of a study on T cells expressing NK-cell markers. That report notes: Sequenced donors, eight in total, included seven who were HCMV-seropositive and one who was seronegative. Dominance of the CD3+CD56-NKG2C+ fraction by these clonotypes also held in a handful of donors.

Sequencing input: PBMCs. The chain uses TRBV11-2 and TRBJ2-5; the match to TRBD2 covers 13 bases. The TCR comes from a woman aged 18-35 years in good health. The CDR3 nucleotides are TGTGCCAGCAGCGGACTAGCGGGAGTACAGACCCAGTACTTC. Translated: CASSGLAGVQTQYF.